Following are 10 T cell receptor beta chains from one sample sequenced in a study of cytomegalovirus exposure and HLA in healthy donors. This PCR relied on a set of 60 Vbeta primers and 13 Jbeta primers. Produced via immunoSEQ multiplex PCR; TCRdb's table is partial and in-frame only. This table has 50,000 to 60,000 clones, about 84% appearing once. The sequenced material came from PBMCs. These receptor sequences come from a female donor in good health and CMV-seronegative.

This clone was found once. The gene calls are TRBV28 and TRBJ1-1; D remains ambiguous. The CDR3 sequence is 12 residues long. The germline V gene encodes CDR1 MDHEN and CDR2 SYDVKM. Trimming cost V 5 bases and J 10 bases, with 14 bases left between them. The CDR3 nucleotides are TGTGCCAGCAGTAACCCAAACGCCGGAGCTTTCTTT. It codes for CASSNPNAGAFF.

The chain recombines TRBV15 with TRBJ2-1, with D possibly matching TRBD2 (5 bases). CDR1 is LNHNV, CDR2 YYDKDF, per germline (reference sequence). The CDR3 extends over 18 amino acids. Trimming cost V 7 bases and J 0 bases, with 22 bases left between them. The CDR3 is CATTNRGSRRSSYNEQFF. CDR3 bases: TGTGCCACCACCAATCGAGGGTCCAGGCGAAGCTCCTACAATGAGCAGTTCTTC. Looking up the rest from reference TRBV15 and TRBJ2-1 gives the full variable domain: DAMVIQNPRYQVTQFGKPVTLSCSQTLNHNVMYWYQQKSSQAPKLLFHYYDKDFNNEADTPDNFQSRRPNTSFCFLDIRSPGLGDTAMYLCATTNRGSRRSSYNEQFFGPGTRLTVL.

In nucleotides, the CDR3 is TGTGCCAGCAGCTTGACAGGGGACCAAGAGACCCAGTACTTC. This translates into CASSLTGDQETQYF. The chain combines TRBV11-1 with TRBJ2-5; TRBD1 agrees at 8 bases. The CDR3 covers 14 residues. The germline gives CDR1 SGHAT, CDR2 FQDESV (reference sequence). J was trimmed by 0 bases and V by 3 bases; bases with no gene match: 0.

V usage is TRBV7-3 and J usage is TRBJ1-1; D ambiguous. In germline, CDR1 is SGHTA, CDR2 FQGTGA. This CDR3 spans 15 amino acids. V was trimmed by 5 bases and J by 2 bases, leaving 15 bases between them. CDR3 region: CASSQLPGGNTEAFF. The CDR3 bases are TGTGCCAGCAGCCAACTGCCAGGAGGTAACACTGAAGCTTTCTTT. Supplemented by reference TRBV7-3 and TRBJ1-1, the full variable domain reads GAGVSQTPSNKVTEKGKYVELRCDPISGHTALYWYRQSLGQGPEFLIYFQGTGAADDSGLPNDRFFAVRPEGSVSTLKIQRTERGDSAVYLCASSQLPGGNTEAFFGQGTRLTVV.

In this sample, this clone turned up a few times. V usage is TRBV10-1 and J usage is TRBJ2-1, with a weak D call TRBD2 (5 bases). The CDR3 is 11 amino acids. Germline loops: CDR1 WNHNN, CDR2 SYGVQD (reference sequence). Deletions cut 5 bases from V and 9 bases from J, with 8 bases between. The CDR3 nucleotides read TGCGCCAGCAGTCGGGGAACTGAGCAGTTCTTC. Amino acid sequence: CASSRGTEQFF.

This clone has only one observation. The chain's CDR3 is CASSLLGLAGGSTFQETQYF. As DNA, the CDR3 is TGCGCCAGCAGCCTTTTAGGACTAGCGGGGGGCTCAACCTTCCAAGAGACCCAGTACTTC. V usage is TRBV4-1 and J usage is TRBJ2-5; 14 bases line up with TRBD2. There are 20 residues in the CDR3. Unmatched junction bases numbered 14, after V lost 4 bases and J lost 1 base. The germline gives CDR1 MGHRA, CDR2 YSYEKL.

The chain couples TRBV7-2 to TRBJ2-7, with TRBD1 matching 10 bases. This CDR3 contains 14 residues. The germline V gene has CDR1 SGHTA and CDR2 FQGNSA. Trimming cost V 6 bases and J 9 bases; bases outside gene matches: 11. CDR3 loop: CASSTGQGYQWQYF. CDR3 nucleotides: TGTGCCAGCAGTACGGGACAGGGGTATCAATGGCAGTACTTC.

V is TRBV6-1 and J is TRBJ2-7; tentative D call: TRBD1 (6 bases). The V end was cut by 0 bases, the J end by 11 bases, with 20 bases between. The germline CDR1 and CDR2 sequences are MNHNS and SASEGT. This CDR3 region has 15 residues. The CDR3 spells CASSEAGANIRDKYF. CDR3 nucleotides: TGTGCCAGCAGTGAAGCGGGGGCCAACATTCGGGATAAGTACTTC.

This clone has only a few counts. The chain employs TRBV6-4 and TRBJ2-1; 12 bases line up with TRBD1. This CDR3 is 15 amino acids long. V shed 6 bases, J shed 9 bases, and the junction held 9 bases outside the gene matches. CDR1 is MRHNA and CDR2 is SNTAGT in the germline V gene. The CDR3 sequence: CASSVKGQGASEQFF. The CDR3 coding sequence is TGTGCCAGCAGCGTAAAGGGACAGGGGGCTTCTGAGCAGTTCTTC.

The chain has TRBV12-5 and TRBJ1-5, with D perhaps matching TRBD1 (5 bases). V was clipped by 9 bases and J by 0 bases, with 15 bases between them. This CDR3 has 15 amino acids. From germline, CDR1 is LGHNT and CDR2 FRNRAP. Written as DNA, the CDR3 is TGTGCTAGCGGCGGAGGGGCCCTTAGCAATCAGCCCCAGCATTTT. As protein: CASGGGALSNQPQHF.